This T cell receptor (beta chain) was sequenced in a study of beta chain features in type 1 diabetes. Expressed TCRB transcripts got sequenced, as all isolated RNA was reverse transcribed. Clones were read by immunoSEQ multiplex PCR, and TCRdb kept only the in-frame ones, dropping some. This table has 310,000 or so clones, roughly 9.6% appearing once. Germline lookup yields CDR1 SNHLY and CDR2 FYNNEI. V shed 0 bases and J 5 bases; nucleotides not matched to a gene: 8. The CDR3 loop spans 17 amino acids. Sequencing input: naive CD4+ T cells from blood. The chain joins TRBV2 to TRBJ2-1; 9 positions agree with TRBD1. This clonotype was sampled from a woman in her 30s in good health. CDR3 sequence (DNA): TGTGCCAGCAGTGAAGCGCCTACAGGGGGCGGAAACAATGAGCAGTTCTTC. This sequence encodes CASSEAPTGGGNNEQFF.